Listed here is a single TCR beta chain. These data originate in a study of blood T cell repertoires in COVID-19. At the level of the study: The samples span acute and convalescent COVID-19 from the United States, Italy and Spain. Sources were T cells, B-cell-depleted T cells, or PBMCs; the material itself was cDNA or gDNA.

The Seattle site enrolled patients during active infection and followed them longitudinally. In the study's own analysis: From reference gene primer amplification, estimates of nucleated cell counts were derived. Clones were read by immunoSEQ multiplex PCR, and TCRdb kept only the in-frame ones, dropping some. The V and J calls and clone size come from that table; D and trimming were worked out from the DNA. The table includes 250,000 to 350,000 clones, 90% to 95% detected once. The receptor was isolated from a woman in her thirties with COVID-19, enrolled during active disease. Sequences were obtained from peripheral blood.

The CDR3 DNA follows: TGCGCCAGCAGCTTGGACCCACAGGCAACTAATGAAAAACTGTTTTTT. This codes for CASSLDPQATNEKLFF. This chain connects TRBV5-1 to TRBJ1-4; possible D gene TRBD1, 5 bases. Per germline, CDR1 SGHRS and CDR2 YFSETQ. Trimming took off 0 bases at V and 0 bases at J, with 9 bases between the two ends. The CDR3 contains 16 residues.